This is a list of T cell receptor beta chains from one sample in a study of blood T cell repertoires in COVID-19. TCRdb's table, derived via immunoSEQ multiplex PCR, lists solely in-frame clones and lacks some. The sample holds fewer than 600,000 clones, 70% to 90% seen once. Source material: PBMCs or T cells enriched from blood (not recorded which). These receptors were collected from a woman aged 40 to 49 who had recovered from COVID-19. CDR3s include the opening cysteine and the closing phenylalanine or tryptophan. D genes are given only for firm matches. Only some rows state a clone size, as once, few, many or a class for expanded clones.

>TRBD1|TRBJ2-3|NA|TRBV9
CASSVDGTGHTDTQYF
TGTGCCAGCAGCGTGGATGGGACAGGGCACACAGATACGCAGTATTTT
>NA|TRBJ1-2|NA|TRBV6-2/TRBV6-3
CASSYSSSVYGYTF
TGTGCCAGCAGTTACTCGAGTTCGGTCTATGGCTACACCTTC
>NA|TRBJ2-7|NA|TRBV25-1
CASSESGTLYYEQYF
TGTGCCAGCAGTGAATCCGGGACTCTCTACTACGAGCAGTACTTC
>NA|TRBJ2-1|NA|TRBV27
CASRPTGNNEQFF
TGTGCCAGCAGACCGACCGGGAACAATGAGCAGTTCTTC
>TRBD1|TRBJ1-2|NA|TRBV7-2
CASSSGTGHNGYTF
TGTGCCAGCAGCTCCGGGACAGGGCATAATGGCTACACCTTC
>NA|TRBJ1-5|NA|TRBV12-3/TRBV12-4
CASSLSEYQPQHF
TGTGCCAGCAGTTTATCGGAGTATCAGCCCCAGCATTTT
>NA|TRBJ1-1|NA|TRBV5-1
CASSLQGFSEAFF
TGCGCCAGCAGCCTGCAGGGTTTCTCTGAAGCTTTCTTT
>TRBD1|TRBJ1-6|NA|TRBV7-8
CASSPGTGALLVLHF
TGTGCCAGCAGCCCGGGGACAGGGGCCCTTCTCGTGCTCCACTTT
>TRBD2|TRBJ2-2|once|TRBV4-2
CASSRELARVTTSGNTGELFF
TGTGCCAGCAGCCGGGAACTAGCGCGGGTCACGACTAGCGGAAACACCGGGGAGCTGTTTTTT
>NA|TRBJ1-4|NA|TRBV7-2
CASSLAGLNEKLFF
TGTGCCAGCAGCTTAGCGGGCCTTAATGAAAAACTGTTTTTT
>NA|TRBJ2-3|NA|TRBV6-4
CASSDSRGGDTQYF
TGTGCCAGCAGTGACTCGAGGGGAGGAGATACGCAGTATTTT
>TRBD1|TRBJ1-2|NA|TRBV7-9
CASSLAVLSGGANYGYTF
TGTGCCAGCAGCTTAGCGGTACTTTCAGGGGGCGCTAACTATGGCTACACCTTC
>TRBD2|TRBJ2-1|NA|TRBV19
CASSARYPGLADNEQFF
TGTGCCAGTAGTGCCCGATACCCGGGACTAGCGGACAATGAGCAGTTCTTC
>TRBD2|TRBJ2-1|NA|TRBV28
CASSTLGTSGHNEQFF
TGTGCCAGCAGTACCCTCGGGACTAGCGGGCACAATGAGCAGTTCTTC
>NA|TRBJ2-5|NA|TRBV21-1
CASSKRQRESQETQYF
TGTGCCAGCAGCAAACGTCAGCGGGAGTCCCAAGAGACCCAGTACTTC
>TRBD1|TRBJ1-5|few|TRBV19
CASSRGTGQRDQPQHF
TGTGCCAGTAGTAGGGGGACAGGTCAGAGGGATCAGCCCCAGCATTTT
>TRBD1|TRBJ1-4|NA|TRBV9
CASSARGQSSEKLFF
TGTGCCAGCAGCGCGAGGGGACAGTCTTCCGAAAAACTGTTTTTT
>NA|TRBJ1-1|NA|TRBV30
CAWSGGGTEAFF
TGTGCCTGGAGTGGGGGAGGGACTGAAGCTTTCTTT
>NA|TRBJ2-3|NA|TRBV10-2
CASSVRVSTDTQYF
TGCGCCAGCAGTGTCCGAGTAAGCACAGATACGCAGTATTTT
>NA|TRBJ1-1|NA|TRBV6-5
CASSPGGAGTEAFF
TGTGCCAGCAGTCCCGGGGGGGCTGGGACTGAAGCTTTCTTT
>NA|TRBJ1-3|NA|TRBV5-3
CARSFDGIQLYF
TGTGCCAGAAGCTTCGACGGGATACAATTATATTTT